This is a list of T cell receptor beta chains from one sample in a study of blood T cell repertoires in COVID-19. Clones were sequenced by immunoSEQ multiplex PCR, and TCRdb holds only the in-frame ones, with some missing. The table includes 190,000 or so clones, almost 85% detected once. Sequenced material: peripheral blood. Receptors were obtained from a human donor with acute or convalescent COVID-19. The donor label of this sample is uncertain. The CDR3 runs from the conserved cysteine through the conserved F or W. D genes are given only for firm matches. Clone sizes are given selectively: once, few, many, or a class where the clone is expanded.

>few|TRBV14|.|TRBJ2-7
CASIVISYEQYF
TGTGCCAGTATCGTAATATCCTACGAGCAGTACTTC
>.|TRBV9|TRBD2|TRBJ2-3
CASSSLAGSSTDTQYF
TGTGCCAGCAGCTCCCTAGCGGGATCTAGCACAGATACGCAGTATTTT
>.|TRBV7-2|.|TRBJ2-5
CASSSLGGTAQETQYF
TGTGCCAGCAGCTCCTTAGGCGGGACTGCTCAAGAGACCCAGTACTTC
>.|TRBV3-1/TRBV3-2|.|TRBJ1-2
CASSQASGLNYGYTF
TGTGCCAGCAGCCAAGCAAGCGGTTTAAACTATGGCTACACCTTC
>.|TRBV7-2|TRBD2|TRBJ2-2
CASSLAATSGVRGELFF
TGTGCCAGCAGCTTAGCGGCGACTAGCGGGGTTCGCGGGGAGCTGTTTTTT
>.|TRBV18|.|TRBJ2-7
CASSGGQNYEQYF
TGTGCCAGCTCAGGAGGGCAAAACTACGAGCAGTACTTC
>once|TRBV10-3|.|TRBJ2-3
CATGSSANTDTQYF
TGTGCCACTGGGTCTAGCGCCAACACAGATACGCAGTATTTT
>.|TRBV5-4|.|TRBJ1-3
CASSLAGSGNTIYF
TGTGCCAGCAGCTTGGCAGGGTCTGGAAACACCATATATTTT
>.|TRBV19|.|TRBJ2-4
CASSFDYENIQYF
TGTGCCAGTAGTTTTGACTACGAAAACATTCAGTACTTC
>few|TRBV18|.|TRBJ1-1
CASSPTGNTEAFF
TGTGCCAGCTCACCGACAGGGAACACTGAAGCTTTCTTT
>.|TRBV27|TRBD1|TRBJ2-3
CASSLSPGQGATDTQYF
TGTGCCAGCAGTTTATCGCCGGGACAGGGGGCCACAGATACGCAGTATTTT
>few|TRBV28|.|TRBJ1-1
CASSQRDTEAFF
TGTGCCAGCAGCCAACGGGACACTGAAGCTTTCTTT
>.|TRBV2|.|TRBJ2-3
CASSEGTGLWDTQYF
TGTGCCAGCAGTGAAGGGACTGGGCTTTGGGATACGCAGTATTTT
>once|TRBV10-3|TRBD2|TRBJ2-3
CAISVRASGGASTDTQYF
TGTGCCATCAGTGTAAGGGCTAGCGGAGGGGCCAGCACAGATACGCAGTATTTT
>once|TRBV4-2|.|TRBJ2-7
CASSQGDIGSYEQYF
TGTGCCAGCAGCCAAGGGGACATCGGCTCCTACGAGCAGTACTTC
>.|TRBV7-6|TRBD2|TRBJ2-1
CASSLASGRFEQFF
TGTGCCAGCAGCTTGGCTAGCGGGAGGTTCGAGCAGTTCTTC
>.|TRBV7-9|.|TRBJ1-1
CASSLTPGNEAFF
TGTGCCAGCAGCTTAACCCCAGGGAACGAAGCTTTCTTT
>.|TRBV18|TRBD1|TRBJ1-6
CASSPRDRTYNSPLHF
TGTGCCAGCTCACCGCGGGACAGAACCTATAATTCACCCCTCCACTTT
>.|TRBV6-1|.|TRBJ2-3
CASSELGSGTDTQYF
TGTGCCAGCAGTGAGCTAGGAAGCGGCACAGATACGCAGTATTTT